The 9 T cell receptor beta chains below were found in one sample sequenced in a study of T cell repertoires in cytomegalovirus infection (dated by TCRdb to the late 2010s). These receptors' antigens are unknown. Read against the paper, the sample's treatment or condition label means: in vitro stimulation with specific CMV peptide epitopes to enrich CMV-specific T cells. Instrument on record: Illumina HiSeq 1500. The raw public data were reprocessed by TCRdb itself: fastp quality trimming at Q25, MiXCR clonotype calling, in-frame beta chains only. For every CDR3 protein sequence, its rows merge into one entry that carries the most common genes and DNA. Recorded for this sample are about 770,000 distinct CDR3 sequences; 25% to 35% of them occurred a single time. Clones ranked in the top ten supply roughly 13% of the sample. The sequencing used cultured CD8+ T cells from PBMCs, collected from culture after CMV antigen stimulation. Receptor source: a human donor in good health (CMV status not recorded). Some clones in this sample may be carry-over from other donors' samples.

This chain uses TRBV5-3 with TRBJ2-7; 8 bases are a match to TRBD1. TRBV5-3 is an ORF, with its function uncertain. The CDR3 is made up of 15 amino acids. CDR3: CASSLGAQGVIEQYV. Here the CDR3 DNA reads TGTGCCAGCAGCTTGGGGGCACAGGGGGTAATCGAGCAGTACGTC.

This clonotype was seen only a few times. The rearrangement joins TRBV11-3 to TRBJ2-7, with 9 bases identical to TRBD1. CDR3 size: 17 residues. Germline trimming cut 5 bases from V and 6 bases from J; bases unmatched to any gene: 17. CDR1 and CDR2 (germline): SGHNT, YENEEA. The CDR3 bases are TGTGCCAGCAGCGATCTACCTCCGGGACAGGGTTTTTTCGAGCAGTACGTC. Protein product: CASSDLPPGQGFFEQYV.

For this clonotype: One junction end does not reproduce the germline sequence, and a read error may be involved. The V and J genes are TRBV7-6 and TRBJ2-2; D is ambiguous. The CDR3 runs to 13 residues. Germline-derived CDR1 and CDR2 are SGHVS and FNYEAQ. This CDR3 is CASTGEYTGELFF. DNA for the CDR3: TGTGCTAGCACCGGCGAGTACACCGGGGAGCTGTTTTTT. The complete variable domain, with remaining parts taken from reference TRBV7-6 and TRBJ2-2, reads GAGVSQSPRYKVTKRGQDVALRCDPISGHVSLYWYRQALGQGPEFLTYFNYEAQQDKSGLPNDRFSAERPEGSISTLTIQRTEQRDSAMYRCASTGEYTGELFFGEGSRLTVL.

This clonotype was seen a few times. The rearrangement links TRBV11-2 to TRBJ1-3; D call uncertain. Germline loops: CDR1 SGHAT, CDR2 FQNNGV. The CDR3 runs to 16 residues. Trimming stripped 5 bases from V and 0 bases from J, with 14 bases between. CDR3 loop: CASSRKDGSSGNTIYF. The DNA for the CDR3 is TGTGCCAGCAGCCGTAAAGATGGGAGCTCTGGAAACACCATATATTTT.

This chain connects TRBV5-4 to TRBJ2-1; no clear D gene. Germline CDR1 reads SGHNT; CDR2 reads YYREEE (reference sequence). This CDR3 is built from 14 residues. V was cut by 7 bases and J by 0 bases, with 11 bases left in between. The DNA of the CDR3 is TGTGCCAGCGCACGGGTAGACTCCTACAATGAGCAGTTCTTC. Protein product: CASARVDSYNEQFF.

Notes on this clonotype: A much larger clone lies a single base off, so this may be a read error. This chain uses TRBV7-8 with TRBJ2-5; the D is unclear. Germline V gives CDR1 SGHVS, CDR2 FQNEAQ. Trimming took 1 base from V and 4 from J, leaving 16 bases between them. The CDR3 has 16 amino acids. This CDR3 reads CASSLVGRFFGETQYF. In DNA form, the CDR3 reads TGTGCCAGCAGCTTAGTAGGCCGTTTCTTTGGAGAGACCCAGTACTTC.

This clonotype came up a few times. V usage is TRBV24-1 and J usage is TRBJ1-5; no definite D call. Germline-derived CDR1 and CDR2 are KGHDR and SFDVKD. This CDR3 comprises 14 residues. Trimming removed 3 bases from V and 4 bases from J, with 9 bases in between. CDR3 sequence: CATSDDNSNQPQHF. In DNA, the CDR3 is TGTGCCACCAGTGATGATAACAGTAATCAGCCCCAGCATTTT.

The sample holds a few counts of this clonotype. V and J are TRBV7-2 and TRBJ2-7; TRBD1 aligns across 9 bases. The CDR3 spans 14 residues. After removal of 5 bases from V and 4 bases from J, the junction contained 6 bases not matched to a gene. Germline-derived CDR1 and CDR2 are SGHTA and FQGNSA. In DNA form, the CDR3 reads TGTGCCAGCAGCAATCCGGGACAGGGTTACGAGCAGTACGTC. Its translation is CASSNPGQGYEQYV.

V gene TRBV7-9 combines with J gene TRBJ2-7; D gene unclear. Germline loops: CDR1 SEHNR, CDR2 FQNEAQ (reference sequence). V was trimmed by 2 bases and J by 5 bases, leaving 19 bases between them. This CDR3 contains 16 residues. The CDR3 spells CASSLPFIGSRDEQYF. CDR3 in DNA: TGTGCCAGCAGCTTACCGTTTATTGGGTCACGGGACGAGCAGTACTTC.